What follows is one T cell receptor beta chain and its context. The data derive from a study of blood T cell repertoires in COVID-19. This CDR3 contains 18 residues. The germline CDR1 and CDR2 sequences are LNHDA and SQIVND (reference sequence). Losses at the gene ends were 4 bases for V and 3 bases for J; bases not matched to a gene: 16. Participants were placed into cohorts based on the clinical history they reported. Participants classified as exposed had met a COVID-19 case within 2 weeks before study entry. Clones were sequenced by immunoSEQ multiplex PCR, and TCRdb holds only the in-frame ones, with some missing. The sample includes 320,000 or so clones, roughly 85% of them seen just once.

V gene TRBV19 combines with J gene TRBJ1-1, with 8 nucleotides matching TRBD1. This clonotype was obtained from a woman aged 30 to 39 who had been exposed to COVID-19. Sequenced material: PBMCs or T cells enriched from blood (not recorded which). This chain's CDR3 is CASSTQSRGPRRDTEAFF. The DNA for the CDR3 is TGTGCCAGTAGTACTCAATCCAGGGGGCCTCGGAGGGACACTGAAGCTTTCTTT.